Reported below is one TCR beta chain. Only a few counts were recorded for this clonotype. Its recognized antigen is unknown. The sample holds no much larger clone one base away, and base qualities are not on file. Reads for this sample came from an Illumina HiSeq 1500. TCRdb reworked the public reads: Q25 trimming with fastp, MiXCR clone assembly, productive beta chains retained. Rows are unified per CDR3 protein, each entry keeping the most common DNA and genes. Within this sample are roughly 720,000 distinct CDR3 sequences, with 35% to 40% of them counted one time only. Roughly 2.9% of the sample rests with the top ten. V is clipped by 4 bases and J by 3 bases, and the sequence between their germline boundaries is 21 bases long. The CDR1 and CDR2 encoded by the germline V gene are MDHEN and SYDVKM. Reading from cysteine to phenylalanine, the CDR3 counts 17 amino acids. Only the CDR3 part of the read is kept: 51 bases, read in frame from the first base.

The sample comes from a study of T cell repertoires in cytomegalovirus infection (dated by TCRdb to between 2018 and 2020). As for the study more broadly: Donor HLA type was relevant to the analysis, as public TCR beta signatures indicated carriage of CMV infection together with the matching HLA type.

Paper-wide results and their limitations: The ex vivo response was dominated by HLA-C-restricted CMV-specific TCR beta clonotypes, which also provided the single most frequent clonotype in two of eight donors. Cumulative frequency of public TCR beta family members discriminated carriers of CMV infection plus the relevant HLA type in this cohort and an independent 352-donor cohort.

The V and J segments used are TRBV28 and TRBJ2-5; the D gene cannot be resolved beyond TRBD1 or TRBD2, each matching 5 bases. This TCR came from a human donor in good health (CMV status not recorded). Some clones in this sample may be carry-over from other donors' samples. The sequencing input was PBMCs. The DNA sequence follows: TGTGCCAGCAGTTGGCATCGCGGTGAGGGACGAGAAGAGACCCAGTACTTC. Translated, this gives CASSWHRGEGREETQYF.